This T cell receptor beta chain was documented in a study of monozygotic twins with inflammatory bowel disease. CDR3 size: 14 residues. CDR1 SNHLY and CDR2 FYNNEI come from the germline V gene. To note about this clonotype: The antigen remains unidentified.

Findings and caveats of the study: T cell subtypes were not distinguishable in this analysis.

TCRdb re-called the 5' RACE reads and catalogs CDR3 proteins one per entry, DNA excluded. In all, the sample yields around 380,000 distinct CDR3 sequences. The sequencing input was blood. This TCR was recovered from a human donor with ulcerative colitis or Crohn's disease, or a healthy co-twin of an affected twin (not recorded which). The chain is built from TRBV2 and TRBJ2-2; TCRdb indicates TRBD2, and absent DNA this call remains unverified. CDR3 sequence reads: CASMLREATGELFF.